This TCR beta chain was observed in a study of shared clonotypes between healthy human individuals. Original data processing: As immunoSEQ supplied junction-only sequences (without quality scores), filtering differed. Data came from immunoSEQ multiplex PCR; TCRdb stores just in-frame clones and leaves some out. V, J and clone size reflect that table, while D and trimming were determined from the DNA. The data hold more than 2,000,000 clones, with around nine tenths observed a single time. In its sample, this clone was seen a few times. This CDR3 is also generated by other DNA sequences in the sample. This CDR3 spans 12 amino acids. In germline, CDR1 is SQVTM, CDR2 ANQGSEA. V lost 4 bases to trimming and J lost 5 bases, with 11 bases between them.

The genes are TRBV29-1 and TRBJ1-1; weak D call: TRBD1 (6 bases). This receptor was obtained from a man aged 18 to 30 in good health. Source material: naive CD4+ T cells sorted from blood. Subset described: CD45RA+ positively selected. CDR3 protein: CSVAGTGTEAFF. DNA for the CDR3: TGCAGCGTTGCCGGTACAGGGACTGAAGCTTTCTTT.